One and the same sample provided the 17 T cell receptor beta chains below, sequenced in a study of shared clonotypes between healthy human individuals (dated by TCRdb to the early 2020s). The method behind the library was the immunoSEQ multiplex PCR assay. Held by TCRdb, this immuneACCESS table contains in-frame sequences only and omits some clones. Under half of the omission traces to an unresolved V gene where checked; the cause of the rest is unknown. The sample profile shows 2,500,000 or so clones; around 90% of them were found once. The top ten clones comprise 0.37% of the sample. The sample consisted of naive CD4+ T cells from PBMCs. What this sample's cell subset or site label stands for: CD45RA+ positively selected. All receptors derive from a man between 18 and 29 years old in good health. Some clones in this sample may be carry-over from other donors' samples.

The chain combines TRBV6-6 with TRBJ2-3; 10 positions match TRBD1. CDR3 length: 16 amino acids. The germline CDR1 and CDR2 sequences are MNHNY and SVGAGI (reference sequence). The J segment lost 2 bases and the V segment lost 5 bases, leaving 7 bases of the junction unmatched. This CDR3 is CASSLKGQGITDTQYF. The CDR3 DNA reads TGTGCCAGCAGTCTCAAGGGACAGGGGATCACAGATACGCAGTATTTT.

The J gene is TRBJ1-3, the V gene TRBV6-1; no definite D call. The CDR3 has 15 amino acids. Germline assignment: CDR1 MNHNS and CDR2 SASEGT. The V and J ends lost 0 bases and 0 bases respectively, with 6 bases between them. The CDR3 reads CASSEAGYSGNTIYF. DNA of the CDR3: TGTGCCAGCAGTGAAGCCGGGTACTCTGGAAACACCATATATTTT.

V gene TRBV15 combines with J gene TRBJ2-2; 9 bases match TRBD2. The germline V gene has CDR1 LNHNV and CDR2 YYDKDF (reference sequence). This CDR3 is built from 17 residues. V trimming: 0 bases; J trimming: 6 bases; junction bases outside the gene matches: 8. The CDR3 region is CATSRDGLAGTAGELFF. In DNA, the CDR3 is TGTGCCACCAGCAGAGATGGGCTAGCGGGAACGGCCGGGGAGCTGTTTTTT.

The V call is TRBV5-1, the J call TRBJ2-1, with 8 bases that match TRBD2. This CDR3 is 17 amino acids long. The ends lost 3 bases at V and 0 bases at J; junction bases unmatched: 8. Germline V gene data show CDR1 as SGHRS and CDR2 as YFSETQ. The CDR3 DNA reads TGCGCCAGCAGCTCCACCCCACTAGCGGCCTCCTACAATGAGCAGTTCTTC. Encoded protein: CASSSTPLAASYNEQFF.

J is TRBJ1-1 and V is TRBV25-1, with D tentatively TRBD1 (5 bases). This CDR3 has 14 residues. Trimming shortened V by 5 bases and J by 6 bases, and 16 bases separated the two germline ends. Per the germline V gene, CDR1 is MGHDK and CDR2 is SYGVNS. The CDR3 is CASSRPGTIAEAFF. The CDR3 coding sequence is TGTGCCAGCAGTCGACCCGGGACTATCGCTGAAGCTTTCTTT.

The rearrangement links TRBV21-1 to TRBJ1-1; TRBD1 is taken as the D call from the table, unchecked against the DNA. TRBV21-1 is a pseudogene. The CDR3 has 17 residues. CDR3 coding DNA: TGTGCCAGCAGCCTTCTGGGGTCCCAGGGTCGGAACACTGAAGCTTTCTTT. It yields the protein CASSLLGSQGRNTEAFF.

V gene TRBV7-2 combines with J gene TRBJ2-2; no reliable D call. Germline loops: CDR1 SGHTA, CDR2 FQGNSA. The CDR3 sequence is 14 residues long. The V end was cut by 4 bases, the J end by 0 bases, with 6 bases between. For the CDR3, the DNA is TGTGCCAGCAGCTCTCCTCCGAACACCGGGGAGCTGTTTTTT. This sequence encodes CASSSPPNTGELFF.

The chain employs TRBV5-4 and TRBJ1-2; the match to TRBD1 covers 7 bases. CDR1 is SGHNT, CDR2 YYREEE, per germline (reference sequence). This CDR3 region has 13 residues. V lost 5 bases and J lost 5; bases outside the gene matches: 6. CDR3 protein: CASRETGKYGYTF. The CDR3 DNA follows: TGTGCCAGCAGGGAGACAGGGAAGTATGGCTACACCTTC.

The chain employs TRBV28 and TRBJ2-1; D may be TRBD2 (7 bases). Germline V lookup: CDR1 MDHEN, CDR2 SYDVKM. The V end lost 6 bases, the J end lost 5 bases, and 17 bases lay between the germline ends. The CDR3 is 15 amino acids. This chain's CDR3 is CASSLGGEGDNEQFF. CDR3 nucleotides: TGTGCCAGCAGCCTTGGGGGGGAGGGGGACAATGAGCAGTTCTTC.

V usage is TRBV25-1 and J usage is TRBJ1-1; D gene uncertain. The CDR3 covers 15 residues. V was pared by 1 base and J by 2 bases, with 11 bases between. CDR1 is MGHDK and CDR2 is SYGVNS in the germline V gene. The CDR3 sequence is CASSESTGSNTEAFF. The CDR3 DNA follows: TGTGCCAGCAGTGAATCAACGGGCAGCAACACTGAAGCTTTCTTT.

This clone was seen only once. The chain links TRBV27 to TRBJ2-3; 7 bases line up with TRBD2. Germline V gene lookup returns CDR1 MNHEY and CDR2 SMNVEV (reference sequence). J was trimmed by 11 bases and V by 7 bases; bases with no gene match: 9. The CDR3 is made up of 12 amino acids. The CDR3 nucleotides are TGTGCCAGCAACGCTGCGAGCGGGATGCAGTATTTT. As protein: CASNAASGMQYF.

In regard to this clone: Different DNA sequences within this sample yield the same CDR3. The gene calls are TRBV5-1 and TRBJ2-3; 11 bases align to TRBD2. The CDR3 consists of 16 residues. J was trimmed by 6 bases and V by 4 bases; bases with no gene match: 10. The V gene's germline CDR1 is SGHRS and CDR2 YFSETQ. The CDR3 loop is CASSHGLAGVLDTQYF. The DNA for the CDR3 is TGCGCCAGCAGCCACGGACTAGCGGGTGTGCTGGATACGCAGTATTTT.

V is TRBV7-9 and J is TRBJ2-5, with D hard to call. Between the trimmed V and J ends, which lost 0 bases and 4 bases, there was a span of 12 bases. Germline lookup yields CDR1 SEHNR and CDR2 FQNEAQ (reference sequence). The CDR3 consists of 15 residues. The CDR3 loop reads CASSLARSPLETQYF. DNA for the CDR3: TGTGCCAGCAGCTTAGCTCGGTCCCCCCTAGAGACCCAGTACTTC.

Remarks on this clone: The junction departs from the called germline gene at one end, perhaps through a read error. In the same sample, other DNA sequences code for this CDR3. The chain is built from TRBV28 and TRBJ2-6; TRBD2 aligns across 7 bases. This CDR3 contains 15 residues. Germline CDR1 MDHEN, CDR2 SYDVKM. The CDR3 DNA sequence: TGTGCCAGCAGTTTGGGAGGGTCTGGGGCTAACGTCCTGACTTTC. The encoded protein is CASSLGGSGANVLTF.

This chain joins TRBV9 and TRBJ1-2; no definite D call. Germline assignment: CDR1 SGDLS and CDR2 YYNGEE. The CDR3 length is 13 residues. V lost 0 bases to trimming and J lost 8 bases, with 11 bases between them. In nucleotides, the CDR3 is TGTGCCAGCAGCGTAGGGGTTATGGGAGGCTACACCTTC. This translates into CASSVGVMGGYTF.

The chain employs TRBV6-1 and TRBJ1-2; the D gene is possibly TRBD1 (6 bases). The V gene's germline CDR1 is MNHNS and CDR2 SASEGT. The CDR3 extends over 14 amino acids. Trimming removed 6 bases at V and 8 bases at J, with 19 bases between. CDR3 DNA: TGTGCCAGCAGCCACGGGACAAGCAAGCGGGGCTACACCTTC. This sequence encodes CASSHGTSKRGYTF.

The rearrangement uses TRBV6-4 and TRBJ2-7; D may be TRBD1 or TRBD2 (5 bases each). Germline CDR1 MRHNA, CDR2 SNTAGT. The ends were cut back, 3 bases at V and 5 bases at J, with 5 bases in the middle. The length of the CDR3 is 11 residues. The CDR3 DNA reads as TGTGCCAGCAGTGAGGGACACGAGCAGTACTTC. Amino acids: CASSEGHEQYF.